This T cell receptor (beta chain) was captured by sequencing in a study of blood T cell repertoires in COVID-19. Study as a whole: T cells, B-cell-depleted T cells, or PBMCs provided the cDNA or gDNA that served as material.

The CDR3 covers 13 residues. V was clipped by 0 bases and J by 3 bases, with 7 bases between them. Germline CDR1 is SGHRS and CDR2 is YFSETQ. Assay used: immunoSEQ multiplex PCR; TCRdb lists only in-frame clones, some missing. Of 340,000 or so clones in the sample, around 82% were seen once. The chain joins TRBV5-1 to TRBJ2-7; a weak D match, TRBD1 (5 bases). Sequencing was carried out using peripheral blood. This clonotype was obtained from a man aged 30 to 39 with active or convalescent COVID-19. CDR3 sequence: CASSLGTNYEQYF. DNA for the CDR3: TGCGCCAGCAGCTTGGGGACAAACTACGAGCAGTACTTC.